Below, 30 T cell receptor beta chains from the same sample are listed, as sequenced in a study of blood T cell repertoires in COVID-19. Data came from immunoSEQ multiplex PCR; TCRdb stores just in-frame clones and leaves some out. The table has about 220,000 clones, roughly 80% seen once. Sequenced: peripheral blood. The receptors stem from a woman aged 60-70 years who had recovered from COVID-19.

The V call is TRBV2, the J call TRBJ2-1; D may be TRBD2 (6 bases). Germline assignment: CDR1 SNHLY and CDR2 FYNNEI. Trimming shortened V by 6 bases and J by 3 bases, and 9 bases separated the two germline ends. There are 13 residues in the CDR3. Here the CDR3 DNA reads TGTGCCAGCAGCCTAGCGAACTACAATGAGCAGTTCTTC. This codes for CASSLANYNEQFF.

V and J are TRBV5-1 and TRBJ1-4; possibly TRBD1 for D (6 bases). Germline V gene data show CDR1 as SGHRS and CDR2 as YFSETQ. Between the trimmed V and J ends, which lost 3 bases and 6 bases, there was a span of 12 bases. This CDR3 is built from 14 residues. As DNA, the CDR3 is TGCGCCAGCAGCTCTGGGGGGGCGGATGAAAAACTGTTTTTT. Encoded protein: CASSSGGADEKLFF.

This clone has more than one count but fewer than ten. The J gene is TRBJ1-2, the V gene TRBV5-1, with 9 positions matching TRBD1. The CDR3 has 15 amino acids. The germline V gene encodes CDR1 SGHRS and CDR2 YFSETQ. The V segment lost 2 bases and the J segment 4 bases; nucleotides outside the gene matches: 6. CDR3 region: CASSLGQGITYGYTF. CDR3 DNA sequence: TGCGCCAGCAGCTTAGGACAGGGGATTACCTATGGCTACACCTTC.

This chain joins TRBV9 and TRBJ1-5; no definite D call. Germline loops: CDR1 SGDLS, CDR2 YYNGEE. V was clipped by 2 bases and J by 0 bases, with 21 bases between them. The CDR3 has 19 residues. CDR3 sequence (DNA): TGTGCCAGCAGCGTTCCCCCCCTAGAAGGAGATTGTAGCAATCAGCCCCAGCATTTT. Translated, it gives CASSVPPLEGDCSNQPQHF.

The DNA for the CDR3 is TGTGCCAGCAGCCCCAGTGGGGGACTAGCGGGGGAGACCCAGTACTTC. Translated: CASSPSGGLAGETQYF. V and J are TRBV5-4 and TRBJ2-5; TRBD2 matches at 13 bases. CDR3 size: 16 residues. The J segment lost 5 bases and the V segment lost 4 bases, leaving 8 bases of the junction unmatched. CDR1 and CDR2 (germline): SGHNT, YYREEE (reference sequence).

CDR3 bases: TGTGCCAGCAGCTTAGATGGGCGGGCCAGCACAGATACGCAGTATTTT. Encoded protein: CASSLDGRASTDTQYF. The rearrangement links TRBV11-1 to TRBJ2-3; D may be TRBD2 (5 bases). CDR1 is SGHAT and CDR2 is FQDESV in the germline V gene (reference sequence). The CDR3 covers 16 residues. The ends were cut back, 1 base at V and 0 bases at J, with 11 bases in the middle.

The CDR3 is CASRPGLLQPRGYTF. The CDR3 region has the DNA TGTGCCAGCAGACCTGGGCTCCTCCAACCTCGCGGCTACACCTTC. V and J are TRBV5-8 and TRBJ1-2, with no clear D. The germline CDR1 and CDR2 sequences are SGHTS and YDEGEE. V lost 5 bases, J lost 8 bases, and 22 bases lay in between. CDR3 length: 15 amino acids.

The CDR3 region is CASTPTSGGADTQYF. For the CDR3, the DNA is TGCGCCAGCACCCCTACTAGCGGGGGGGCAGATACGCAGTATTTT. The gene calls are TRBV5-1 and TRBJ2-3, with 13 bases lining up with TRBD2. Germline loops: CDR1 SGHRS, CDR2 YFSETQ. V lost 6 bases and J lost 4; bases outside the gene matches: 5. The CDR3 spans 15 residues.

The V gene is TRBV7-3, the J gene TRBJ1-3; TRBD1 matches 9 bases. Unmatched junction bases numbered 3, after V lost 0 bases and J lost 0 bases. The CDR3 has 17 residues. Germline V gene data show CDR1 as SGHTA and CDR2 as FQGTGA. CDR3 residues: CASSLTGQGLSGNTIYF. For the CDR3, the DNA is TGTGCCAGCAGCTTAACGGGACAGGGACTCTCTGGAAACACCATATATTTT.

CDR3 DNA: TGCAGTGCTAGAGGCGGCTATGAGCAGTTCTTC. Its protein product is CSARGGYEQFF. The chain carries TRBV20-1 and TRBJ2-1, with unresolved D. CDR3 length: 11 residues. Between the trimmed V and J ends, which lost 1 base and 8 bases, there was a span of 6 bases. CDR1 and CDR2 from the germline V gene are DFQATT and SNEGSKA (reference sequence).

V usage is TRBV7-3 and J usage is TRBJ2-1, with D possibly matching TRBD2 (6 bases). The CDR3 totals 13 residues. Looked up from germline, CDR1 is SGHTA and CDR2 is FQGTGA. V was clipped by 5 bases and J by 4 bases, with 9 bases between them. CDR3 loop: CASSVDYYNEQFF. As DNA, the CDR3 is TGTGCCAGCAGCGTGGACTATTACAATGAGCAGTTCTTC.

This rearrangement joins TRBV2 to TRBJ2-7; 11 bases match TRBD1. Germline V CDR1 and CDR2: SNHLY, FYNNEI. V was pared by 5 bases and J by 7 bases, with 10 bases of the junction left unmatched. The CDR3 totals 15 residues. CDR3 amino acids: CASSRTGGGFQEQYF. As DNA, the CDR3 is TGTGCCAGCAGTCGGACAGGGGGCGGGTTTCAAGAGCAGTACTTC.

V is TRBV27 and J is TRBJ2-7, with 7 bases identical to TRBD2. J was trimmed by 10 bases and V by 8 bases; bases with no gene match: 14. The germline V gene encodes CDR1 MNHEY and CDR2 SMNVEV (reference sequence). The CDR3 has 13 residues. The CDR3 reads CASLGLGDRVQYF. In DNA, the CDR3 is TGTGCCAGCCTTGGACTAGGAGATCGAGTTCAGTACTTC.

V gene TRBV27 combines with J gene TRBJ2-7; 8 nucleotides agree with TRBD1. The CDR3 is 16 residues long. V gave up 6 bases and J gave up 2 bases; unmatched junction bases: 12. The germline V gene encodes CDR1 MNHEY and CDR2 SMNVEV (reference sequence). CDR3 sequence: CASRPIYRQGTYEQYF. The CDR3 DNA follows: TGTGCCAGCAGACCGATCTACCGACAGGGGACCTACGAGCAGTACTTC.

The chain links TRBV19 to TRBJ1-6; D remains unclear. The V end was cut by 3 bases, the J end by 0 bases, with 9 bases between. The CDR3 extends over 16 amino acids. Germline assignment: CDR1 LNHDA and CDR2 SQIVND (reference sequence). CDR3 DNA: TGTGCCAGTAGTATGGATTGGAGCTCCTATAATTCACCCCTCCACTTT. Amino acids: CASSMDWSSYNSPLHF.

This chain joins TRBV11-2 and TRBJ2-7; 8 bases agree with TRBD2. Germline values: CDR1 SGHAT, CDR2 FQNNGV. V trimming: 1 base; J trimming: 1 base; junction bases outside the gene matches: 12. CDR3 size: 18 residues. CDR3 bases: TGTGCCAGCAGCTTAGCCGCCGCGATAGCGGGGCTTTCCTACGAGCAGTACTTC. It is translated as CASSLAAAIAGLSYEQYF.

V gene TRBV5-8 combines with J gene TRBJ2-3; perhaps TRBD1 as D (6 bases). The CDR3 has 15 residues. V lost 4 bases and J lost 0, with 12 bases in between. Germline values: CDR1 SGHTS, CDR2 YDEGEE. The CDR3 DNA is TGTGCCAGCAGCCTCGACAGGTTTAGCACAGATACGCAGTATTTT. Protein sequence: CASSLDRFSTDTQYF.

V usage is TRBV6-4 and J usage is TRBJ1-2; a weak D match, TRBD1 (5 bases). CDR1 MRHNA and CDR2 SNTAGT come from the germline V gene. The CDR3 consists of 13 residues. V lost 7 bases, J lost 2 bases, and 11 bases lay in between. The CDR3 is CASIPGVNYGYTF. In DNA, the CDR3 is TGTGCCAGCATCCCGGGGGTAAACTATGGCTACACCTTC.

This clone was counted at least ten times. The chain joins TRBV19 to TRBJ2-7; 10 nucleotides match TRBD2. Germline assignment: CDR1 LNHDA and CDR2 SQIVND (reference sequence). V lost 6 bases, J lost 3 bases, and 8 bases stayed unmatched. The CDR3 sequence is 15 residues long. The CDR3 nucleotides are TGTGCCAGTAGCTCTATAGCGGGGGGCGGCTACGAGCAGTACTTC. This gives the protein CASSSIAGGGYEQYF.

The gene calls are TRBV4-3 and TRBJ1-3; D gene ambiguous. The CDR3 is 15 amino acids. The V gene lost 2 bases and the J gene lost 3 bases, with 11 bases spanning the gap. The V gene's germline CDR1 is LGHNA and CDR2 YSLEER. Here the CDR3 DNA reads TGCGCCAGCAGCCAAAATGCCCGGTTTGGAAACACCATATATTTT. This codes for CASSQNARFGNTIYF.

This rearrangement joins TRBV2 to TRBJ2-2; TRBD1 aligns across 8 bases. The CDR3 spans 13 residues. Germline trimming cut 8 bases from V and 3 bases from J; bases unmatched to any gene: 2. Germline V gene data show CDR1 as SNHLY and CDR2 as FYNNEI. The CDR3 loop reads CASGTGYTGELFF. DNA of the CDR3: TGTGCCAGCGGGACAGGCTACACCGGGGAGCTGTTTTTT.

Details on this clone: The sample has other DNA sequences that encode this CDR3 too. The chain carries TRBV19 and TRBJ2-2, with D maybe TRBD2 (5 bases). CDR1 LNHDA and CDR2 SQIVND come from the germline V gene (reference sequence). The CDR3 runs 15 residues. Trimming pared 3 bases from V and 5 bases from J, leaving 13 bases between. Here the CDR3 reads CASSIRLAGTGELFF. For the CDR3, the DNA is TGTGCCAGTAGTATCCGGCTAGCCGGGACCGGGGAGCTGTTTTTT.

The chain has TRBV2 and TRBJ2-1; TRBD2 might be the D (6 bases). The germline V gene has CDR1 SNHLY and CDR2 FYNNEI. Trimming took off 4 bases at V and 7 bases at J, with 20 bases between the two ends. This CDR3 is built from 16 residues. This CDR3 is CASSALGLASGNEQFF. CDR3 bases: TGTGCCAGCAGTGCCTTGGGGCTAGCGTCTGGTAATGAGCAGTTCTTC.

V is TRBV7-6 and J is TRBJ1-1, with D uncertain. Germline CDR1 reads SGHVS; CDR2 reads FNYEAQ. Trimming took off 4 bases at V and 1 base at J, with 10 bases between the two ends. The CDR3 spans 14 residues. CDR3 sequence: CASSSSRENTEAFF. The CDR3 coding sequence is TGTGCCAGCAGCTCGTCACGGGAGAACACTGAAGCTTTCTTT.

The chain recombines TRBV29-1 with TRBJ2-7, with 11 bases aligning to TRBD2. This CDR3 contains 12 residues. Germline V CDR1 and CDR2: SQVTM, ANQGSEA. Germline trimming cut 6 bases from V and 3 bases from J; bases unmatched to any gene: 1. Written as DNA, the CDR3 is TGCAGCGTCGGGACTAGCGGCTACGAGCAGTACTTC. Amino acids: CSVGTSGYEQYF.

The chain joins TRBV20-1 to TRBJ2-7; no clear D gene. This CDR3 comprises 15 residues. Germline V gene sequence: CDR1 DFQATT, CDR2 SNEGSKA (reference sequence). The V and J ends lost 3 bases and 3 bases respectively, with 18 bases between them. The CDR3 sequence: CSASTQQELSYEQYF. The CDR3 DNA reads TGCAGTGCTAGTACACAGCAGGAATTAAGCTACGAGCAGTACTTC.

J is TRBJ1-2 and V is TRBV30; no reliable D call. Germline V gene data show CDR1 as GTSNPN and CDR2 as SVGIG (reference sequence). The CDR3 loop spans 13 amino acids. Deletions cut 0 bases from V and 4 bases from J, with 9 bases between. This chain's CDR3 is CAWSVTRSYGYTF. The CDR3 nucleotides are TGTGCCTGGAGTGTTACCCGGAGCTATGGCTACACCTTC.

The rearrangement joins TRBV11-3 to TRBJ2-1; no clear D gene. Germline CDR1 is SGHNT and CDR2 is YENEEA. The V end lost 5 bases, the J end lost 4 bases, and 6 bases lay between the germline ends. CDR3 length: 12 amino acids. CDR3 loop: CASSLRYNEQFF. CDR3 in DNA: TGTGCCAGCAGCCTAAGATACAATGAGCAGTTCTTC.

The rearrangement links TRBV6-2 or TRBV6-3 to TRBJ1-4; D remains ambiguous. Between the trimmed V and J ends, which lost 2 bases and 7 bases, there was a span of 5 bases. Germline V gives CDR1 MNHEY, CDR2 SVGEGT. The CDR3 extends over 12 amino acids. The CDR3 DNA follows: TGTGCCAGCAGTTACCCTAGTGAAAAACTGTTTTTT. Its protein is CASSYPSEKLFF.

This chain links TRBV6-5 with TRBJ2-7; TRBD2 matches at 12 bases. Germline trimming cut 6 bases from V and 4 bases from J; bases unmatched to any gene: 7. Germline-derived CDR1 and CDR2 are MNHEY and SVGAGI. The CDR3 loop spans 15 amino acids. The CDR3 reads CASRVLAGGIYEQYF. CDR3 DNA sequence: TGTGCCAGCAGAGTCCTAGCGGGGGGGATTTACGAGCAGTACTTC.